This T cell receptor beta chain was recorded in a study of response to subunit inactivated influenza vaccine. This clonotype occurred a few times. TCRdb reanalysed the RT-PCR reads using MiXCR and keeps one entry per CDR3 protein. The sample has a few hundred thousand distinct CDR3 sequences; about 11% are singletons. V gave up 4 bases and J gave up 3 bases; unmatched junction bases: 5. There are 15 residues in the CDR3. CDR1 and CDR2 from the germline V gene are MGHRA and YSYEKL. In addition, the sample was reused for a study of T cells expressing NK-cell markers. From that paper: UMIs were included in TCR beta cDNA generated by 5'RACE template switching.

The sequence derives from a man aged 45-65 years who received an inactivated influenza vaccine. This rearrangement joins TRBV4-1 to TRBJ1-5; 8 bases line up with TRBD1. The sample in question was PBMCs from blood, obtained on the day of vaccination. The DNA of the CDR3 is TGCGCCAGCAGCCGAGGGACAGGAGTCAATCAGCCCCAGCATTTT. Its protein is CASSRGTGVNQPQHF.